What follows are 32 T cell receptor beta chains derived from one specimen sequenced in a study of type 1 regulatory T cells. MiXCR, run by TCRdb on the reads, gives a single entry per CDR3 protein. The top ten clones hold approximately 2% of a sample with more than 60,000 distinct CDR3 sequences, 62% of them seen once. The antigens for these receptors are not known. Sequencing was done on a sample of cultured non-Tr1 T cells, either the whole culture or a sorted T cell fraction (not recorded which). These receptors were taken from a human donor in good health.

The chain employs TRBV12-3 or TRBV12-4 and TRBJ2-7; D gene unclear. This CDR3 region has 12 residues. Trimming took 5 bases from V and 5 from J, leaving 10 bases between them. In nucleotides, the CDR3 is TGTGCCAGCAGTAGTGGACCAGACGAGCAGTACTTC. It is translated as CASSSGPDEQYF.

V and J are TRBV24-1 and TRBJ2-3; D unclear. Germline V gives CDR1 KGHDR, CDR2 SFDVKD. The CDR3 loop spans 14 amino acids. The V end lost 2 bases, the J end lost 1 base, and 6 bases lay between the germline ends. CDR3 in amino acids: CATSDYPGTDTQYF. CDR3 DNA sequence: TGTGCCACCAGTGATTACCCAGGCACAGATACGCAGTATTTT.

This clonotype turned up a few times. The genes are TRBV6-5 and TRBJ2-1; D gene ambiguous. Germline-derived CDR1 and CDR2 are MNHEY and SVGAGI. The CDR3 is 12 residues long. The V end was cut by 0 bases, the J end by 10 bases, with 7 bases between. DNA of the CDR3: TGTGCCAGCAGTTACTCTGGTTGGGAGCAGTTCTTC. Amino acids: CASSYSGWEQFF.

This chain links TRBV20-1 with TRBJ1-5; D unclear. This CDR3 contains 12 residues. Germline CDR1 and CDR2: DFQATT and SNEGSKA (reference sequence). CDR3 in amino acids: CTAVGGNQPQHF. CDR3 nucleotide sequence: TGCACCGCTGTGGGTGGCAATCAGCCCCAGCATTTT.

V usage is TRBV11-2 and J usage is TRBJ2-2; D is perhaps TRBD2 (6 bases). The CDR3 extends over 15 amino acids. Trimming stripped 7 bases from V and 7 bases from J, with 19 bases between. The V gene's germline CDR1 is SGHAT and CDR2 FQNNGV. The CDR3, as DNA: TGTGCCAGCACCCCTTTAGCGGCGGCCGGCGGGGAGCTGTTTTTT. Protein product: CASTPLAAAGGELFF.

The chain recombines TRBV18 with TRBJ1-2; D is uncertain. Trimming removed 4 bases from V and 2 bases from J, with 14 bases in between. From germline, CDR1 is KGHSH and CDR2 LQKENI. The CDR3 contains 15 residues. In DNA, the CDR3 is TGTGCCAGCTCACGGGCGCGGGAGGAGAACTATGGCTACACCTTC. Translated: CASSRAREENYGYTF. Looking up the rest from reference TRBV18 and TRBJ1-2 gives the full variable domain: NAGVMQNPRHLVRRRGQEARLRCSPMKGHSHVYWYRQLPEEGLKFMVYLQKENIIDESGMPKERFSAEFPKEGPSILRIQQVVRGDSAAYFCASSRAREENYGYTFGSGTRLTVV.

The gene calls are TRBV3-1 and TRBJ2-7; 12 bases agree with TRBD2. This CDR3 has 15 amino acids. Trimming cost V 4 bases and J 4 bases; bases outside gene matches: 5. Germline V lookup: CDR1 LGHDT, CDR2 YNNKEL (reference sequence). This CDR3 reads CASSPGTSGRYEQYF. For the CDR3, the DNA is TGTGCCAGCAGCCCCGGGACTAGCGGGCGTTACGAGCAGTACTTC.

This chain joins TRBV2 and TRBJ2-3, with 9 positions matching TRBD2. CDR1 and CDR2 (germline): SNHLY, FYNNEI. The CDR3 sequence is 17 residues long. Germline trimming cut 5 bases from V and 0 bases from J; bases unmatched to any gene: 9. This chain's CDR3 is CASSQPRLAVSTDTQYF. DNA of the CDR3: TGTGCCAGCAGTCAGCCTCGACTAGCGGTCAGCACAGATACGCAGTATTTT.

The chain is built from TRBV3-1 and TRBJ1-1; D remains ambiguous. Germline V gives CDR1 LGHDT, CDR2 YNNKEL (reference sequence). The CDR3 is made up of 12 amino acids. With 5 bases removed from V and 3 bases from J, the gap between germline ends came to 7 bases. In nucleotides, the CDR3 is TGTGCCAGCAGCGGGGAAGACACTGAAGCTTTCTTT. This sequence encodes CASSGEDTEAFF.

This clonotype appeared a few times. The chain has TRBV30 and TRBJ2-1; 7 bases fit TRBD2. Germline assignment: CDR1 GTSNPN and CDR2 SVGIG (reference sequence). The V segment lost 0 bases and the J segment 3 bases; nucleotides outside the gene matches: 5. CDR3 size: 15 residues. The CDR3 loop reads CAWSVGLADYNEQFF. As DNA, the CDR3 is TGTGCCTGGAGTGTCGGGCTAGCGGACTACAATGAGCAGTTCTTC.

This clonotype has just a few counts. CDR3 residues: CATSREPVRDSPLHF. CDR3 in DNA: TGTGCCACCAGCAGGGAGCCCGTCAGGGATTCACCCCTCCACTTT. This chain joins TRBV15 and TRBJ1-6; a weak D match, TRBD1 (5 bases). Trimming cost V 3 bases and J 8 bases, with 14 bases left between them. CDR3 size: 15 residues. In germline, CDR1 is LNHNV, CDR2 YYDKDF (reference sequence). Filled out from reference TRBV15 and TRBJ1-6, the complete variable domain reads DAMVIQNPRYQVTQFGKPVTLSCSQTLNHNVMYWYQQKSSQAPKLLFHYYDKDFNNEADTPDNFQSRRPNTSFCFLDIRSPGLGDTAMYLCATSREPVRDSPLHFGNGTRLTVT.

The gene calls are TRBV20-1 and TRBJ2-1; tentatively, D is TRBD2 (5 bases). Trimming took off 6 bases at V and 0 bases at J, with 9 bases between the two ends. This CDR3 comprises 13 residues. Germline loops: CDR1 DFQATT, CDR2 SNEGSKA (reference sequence). This CDR3 reads CSARESSYNEQFF. The CDR3 DNA is TGCAGTGCAAGGGAGAGCTCCTACAATGAGCAGTTCTTC.

This clonotype was seen a few times. V is TRBV12-3 or TRBV12-4 and J is TRBJ1-1; no definite D call. V lost 11 bases, J lost 1 base, and 14 bases lay in between. The CDR3 extends over 13 amino acids. CDR3 amino acids: CAAGGETNTEAFF. In nucleotides, the CDR3 is TGTGCCGCAGGAGGAGAGACGAACACTGAAGCTTTCTTT.

The DNA for the CDR3 is TGCGCCAGCAGCTTCCAGACACAGACTTACAATGAGCAGTTCTTC. The encoded protein is CASSFQTQTYNEQFF. The chain combines TRBV5-1 with TRBJ2-1; no clear D. This CDR3 spans 15 amino acids. V lost 2 bases and J lost 4, with 13 bases in between. Looked up from germline, CDR1 is SGHRS and CDR2 is YFSETQ.

A remark on this clonotype: One junction end does not reproduce the germline sequence, and a read error may be involved. The V call is TRBV12-5, the J call TRBJ1-2; possible D gene TRBD1, 6 bases. CDR1 LGHNT and CDR2 FRNRAP come from the germline V gene. The CDR3 is 12 residues long. The CDR3 region is CASGVVGGGYTF. The CDR3, as DNA: TGTGCTAGTGGTGTGGTGGGGGGCGGCTACACCTTC.

The chain employs TRBV4-1 and TRBJ1-5; D possibly corresponds to TRBD1 (6 bases). Trimming stripped 0 bases from V and 6 bases from J, with 9 bases between. Germline loops: CDR1 MGHRA, CDR2 YSYEKL. The CDR3 loop spans 14 amino acids. CDR3 nucleotides: TGCGCCAGCAGCCAAGACGGGACATTTCAGCCCCAGCATTTT. It translates to CASSQDGTFQPQHF.

V and J are TRBV20-1 and TRBJ2-5; 13 bases line up with TRBD2. The germline CDR1 and CDR2 sequences are DFQATT and SNEGSKA (reference sequence). V gave up 2 bases and J gave up 3 bases; unmatched junction bases: 6. The CDR3 length is 16 residues. CDR3 sequence (DNA): TGCAGTGCTAGACCGGGACTAGCGGGAACTGAAGAGACCCAGTACTTC. Amino acid sequence: CSARPGLAGTEETQYF.

The chain combines TRBV4-2 with TRBJ2-3; 9 bases align to TRBD2. J gave up 6 bases and V 5 bases, and 9 bases lay outside the gene matches. The CDR3 is 15 residues long. In germline, CDR1 is LGHNA, CDR2 YNFKEQ. The CDR3 region is CASSSLAGWADTQYF. The CDR3 coding sequence is TGTGCCAGCAGCTCTCTAGCGGGATGGGCGGATACGCAGTATTTT.

This clonotype has just a few counts. This rearrangement joins TRBV10-3 to TRBJ1-3; unclear D gene. Germline V gene sequence: CDR1 ENHRY, CDR2 SYGVKD. The CDR3 runs to 17 residues. V was cut by 0 bases and J by 4 bases, with 16 bases left in between. The CDR3 DNA is TGTGCCATCAGTGAGTCCGCGGTCCTCGGCCCGGGAAACACCATATATTTT. Amino acid sequence: CAISESAVLGPGNTIYF.

This clonotype was seen only a few times. This chain connects TRBV7-8 to TRBJ2-1; D not resolved. The V gene lost 5 bases and the J gene lost 0 bases, with 17 bases spanning the gap. The germline gives CDR1 SGHVS, CDR2 FQNEAQ. The CDR3 is 17 amino acids. The CDR3 loop is CASSLLIGLSSYNEQFF. The DNA for the CDR3 is TGTGCCAGCAGCCTGCTGATTGGGCTGAGCTCCTACAATGAGCAGTTCTTC.

V and J are TRBV20-1 and TRBJ1-2; 7 bases agree with TRBD1. The CDR3 length is 13 residues. V was pared by 3 bases and J by 5 bases, with 6 bases of the junction left unmatched. Per germline, CDR1 DFQATT and CDR2 SNEGSKA (reference sequence). DNA for the CDR3: TGCAGTGCTAGTACAGGGGACGTTTATGGCTACACCTTC. Translating gives CSASTGDVYGYTF.

V is TRBV11-2 and J is TRBJ2-7; maybe TRBD1 (6 bases). The V gene lost 8 bases and the J gene lost 0 bases, with 11 bases spanning the gap. CDR3 length equals 13 residues. CDR1 is SGHAT, CDR2 FQNNGV, per germline. CDR3 nucleotides: TGTGCCAGCGGCACGACAGGCTCCTACGAGCAGTACTTC. It specifies CASGTTGSYEQYF.

Here the CDR3 DNA reads TGCAGTGGGTTGTGGTCTGTTTCCTACGAGCAGTACTTC. This sequence encodes CSGLWSVSYEQYF. The chain has TRBV20-1 and TRBJ2-7, with D uncertain. Germline V lookup: CDR1 DFQATT, CDR2 SNEGSKA (reference sequence). The CDR3 has 13 residues. Trimming removed 7 bases from V and 1 base from J, with 14 bases in between.

Many counts were recorded for this clonotype. The chain recombines TRBV5-1 with TRBJ2-1, with D possibly matching TRBD1 (6 bases). This CDR3 is 13 amino acids long. V was pared by 6 bases and J by 8 bases, with 15 bases between. Germline CDR1 is SGHRS and CDR2 is YFSETQ. CDR3 amino acids: CASTRQGNDEQFF. In DNA form, the CDR3 reads TGCGCCAGCACCCGGCAGGGGAATGATGAGCAGTTCTTC. The full variable domain, its missing parts supplied by reference TRBV5-1 and TRBJ2-1, is KAGVTQTPRYLIKTRGQQVTLSCSPISGHRSVSWYQQTPGQGLQFLFEYFSETQRNKGNFPGRFSGRQFSNSRSEMNVSTLELGDSALYLCASTRQGNDEQFFGPGTRLTVL.

The rearrangement joins TRBV7-2 to TRBJ2-2; weak D call: TRBD1 (5 bases). V lost 5 bases and J 6 bases, leaving 16 bases between the germline ends. The length of the CDR3 is 15 residues. The V gene's germline CDR1 is SGHTA and CDR2 FQGNSA. CDR3 in DNA: TGTGCCAGCAGCAGAGGACACAATAGGGCCGGGGAGCTGTTTTTT. Protein product: CASSRGHNRAGELFF. The entire variable domain, with the rest obtained from reference TRBV7-2 and TRBJ2-2, is as follows: GAGVSQSPSNKVTEKGKDVELRCDPISGHTALYWYRQSLGQGLEFLIYFQGNSAPDKSGLPSDRFSAERTGGSVSTLTIQRTQQEDSAVYLCASSRGHNRAGELFFGEGSRLTVL.

This chain joins TRBV20-1 and TRBJ2-6, with D perhaps assigned TRBD1 or TRBD2 (5 bases each). The V gene's germline CDR1 is DFQATT and CDR2 SNEGSKA (reference sequence). CDR3 size: 15 residues. The CDR3, as DNA: TGCAGCGCCGGGACGGGCAGCTCTGGGGCCAACGTCCTGACTTTC. It codes for CSAGTGSSGANVLTF.

The chain carries TRBV29-1 and TRBJ2-7, with TRBD2 as a possible D gene (6 bases). Germline CDR1 is SQVTM and CDR2 is ANQGSEA. The CDR3 contains 12 residues. With 4 bases removed from V and 0 bases from J, the gap between germline ends came to 7 bases. DNA for the CDR3: TGCAGCGTTGGACTAGACTCCTACGAGCAGTACTTC. Its translation is CSVGLDSYEQYF.

The chain has TRBV19 and TRBJ1-6; D uncertain. CDR1 LNHDA and CDR2 SQIVND come from the germline V gene (reference sequence). The CDR3 is made up of 14 amino acids. Trimming removed 7 bases at V and 7 bases at J, with 14 bases between. CDR3 sequence reads: CASKHDVSNSPLHF. CDR3 nucleotide sequence: TGTGCCAGTAAACACGACGTCTCCAATTCACCCCTCCACTTT.

This clonotype was seen a few times. This chain links TRBV29-1 with TRBJ2-1; TRBD2 aligns across 9 bases. The CDR3 sequence is 15 residues long. V gave up 7 bases and J gave up 0 bases; unmatched junction bases: 7. CDR1 and CDR2 from the germline V gene are SQVTM and ANQGSEA. DNA of the CDR3: TGCAGCGGCTCTAGCGGGACGTCCTCCTACAATGAGCAGTTCTTC. As protein: CSGSSGTSSYNEQFF.

This chain links TRBV4-2 with TRBJ1-2; D is perhaps TRBD1 (6 bases). Germline-derived CDR1 and CDR2 are LGHNA and YNFKEQ. Trimming pared 0 bases from V and 8 bases from J, leaving 16 bases between. The length of the CDR3 is 15 residues. This CDR3 reads CASSQELDSQWGYTF. As DNA, the CDR3 is TGTGCCAGCAGCCAAGAATTGGACAGCCAATGGGGCTACACCTTC.

The chain carries TRBV7-2 and TRBJ2-3; D remains unclear. Germline CDR1 and CDR2: SGHTA and FQGNSA. The CDR3 is 14 residues long. V lost 3 bases and J 4 bases, leaving 11 bases between the germline ends. CDR3 nucleotide sequence: TGTGCCAGCAGCTTCAACAGTCCATCAGATACGCAGTATTTT. This translates into CASSFNSPSDTQYF.

This clonotype turned up a few times. The V call is TRBV29-1, the J call TRBJ2-2; D is undetermined. Germline V gene sequence: CDR1 SQVTM, CDR2 ANQGSEA. Trimming removed 1 base from V and 4 bases from J, with 4 bases in between. The CDR3 is made up of 12 amino acids. The CDR3 DNA reads TGCAGCGTTGAAGGGTTCACCGGGGAGCTGTTTTTT. This codes for CSVEGFTGELFF.